These 30 T cell receptor beta chains were all obtained from the same sample, sequenced in a study of blood T cell repertoires in COVID-19 (TCRdb year 2020). The library was generated by the immunoSEQ multiplex PCR assay. Not all clones reach the TCRdb copy of this immuneACCESS table, which keeps in-frame sequences only. Checked studies attribute under half of the gap to unresolved V genes and leave the rest unexplained. The sample table records around 320,000 clones; around nine tenths of these occur just once. The biggest ten clones account for around 4.2% of the sample. Material for sequencing was PBMCs or T cells enriched from blood (not recorded which). Receptors originate from a woman in her twenties or thirties who had been exposed to COVID-19.

The rearrangement uses TRBV4-1 and TRBJ2-2; 13 positions agree with TRBD2. Germline loops: CDR1 MGHRA, CDR2 YSYEKL. CDR3 length: 16 amino acids. Trimming removed 4 bases from V and 4 bases from J; junction bases left unmatched: 3. CDR3 residues: CASSPGLAGFTGELFF. CDR3 nucleotides: TGCGCCAGCAGCCCGGGACTAGCGGGGTTCACCGGGGAGCTGTTTTTT.

The CDR3 spells CASSAPRFGYTF. The CDR3 region has the DNA TGTGCCAGCTCTGCGCCACGGTTCGGCTACACCTTC. This chain links TRBV18 with TRBJ1-2, with D uncertain. Germline CDR1 is KGHSH and CDR2 is LQKENI. V lost 6 bases and J 8 bases, leaving 13 bases between the germline ends. This CDR3 region has 12 residues.

V gene TRBV4-1 combines with J gene TRBJ1-5; 8 nucleotides align to TRBD1. V gave up 0 bases and J gave up 6 bases; unmatched junction bases: 7. There are 16 residues in the CDR3. Germline V CDR1 and CDR2: MGHRA, YSYEKL. The CDR3 sequence: CASSQDPRGPGQPQHF. As DNA, the CDR3 is TGCGCCAGCAGCCAAGATCCCAGGGGGCCGGGTCAGCCCCAGCATTTT.

The chain is built from TRBV5-1 and TRBJ2-1; TRBD2 matches 9 bases. Germline assignment: CDR1 SGHRS and CDR2 YFSETQ. Trimming at V came to 7 bases and at J to 4 bases, leaving 15 bases not matched to a gene. The CDR3 has 17 residues. CDR3 residues: CASGLRSLAGPYNEQFF. CDR3 coding DNA: TGCGCCAGCGGACTCCGTAGCCTAGCGGGGCCATACAATGAGCAGTTCTTC.

Of note for this clone: Other DNA sequences in this specimen translate into the identical CDR3. This chain connects TRBV27 to TRBJ1-2, with 8 bases fitting TRBD1. V lost 2 bases, J lost 4 bases, and 0 bases stayed unmatched. The CDR3 is 13 residues long. In germline, CDR1 is MNHEY, CDR2 SMNVEV (reference sequence). CDR3 amino acids: CASSLGTGYGYTF. CDR3 sequence (DNA): TGTGCCAGCAGTTTAGGGACAGGCTATGGCTACACCTTC.

This chain links TRBV9 with TRBJ2-1; 7 nucleotides line up with TRBD1. This CDR3 has 14 amino acids. V was clipped by 4 bases and J by 7 bases; unmatched bases: 8. CDR1 and CDR2 from the germline V gene are SGDLS and YYNGEE. CDR3 sequence: CASSPRQGANEQFF. CDR3 nucleotides: TGTGCCAGCAGCCCAAGACAGGGTGCAAATGAGCAGTTCTTC.

This rearrangement joins TRBV4-1 to TRBJ2-2; the D gene is possibly TRBD1 (6 bases). V was pared by 0 bases and J by 6 bases, with 11 bases between. This CDR3 has 15 amino acids. From germline, CDR1 is MGHRA and CDR2 YSYEKL. The CDR3 protein is CASSQDSQGPGELFF. The CDR3 DNA is TGCGCCAGCAGCCAAGATTCGCAGGGGCCCGGGGAGCTGTTTTTT.

This clone was counted once. This chain uses TRBV24-1 with TRBJ2-2, with 8 nucleotides matching TRBD1. The CDR3 is 16 residues long. Germline CDR1 reads KGHDR; CDR2 reads SFDVKD. Unmatched junction bases numbered 3, after V lost 4 bases and J lost 0 bases. CDR3 DNA: TGTGCCACCAGTGACCGGACAGGGCCGAACACCGGGGAGCTGTTTTTT. Its translation is CATSDRTGPNTGELFF.

The V call is TRBV2, the J call TRBJ1-2, with D maybe TRBD1 (5 bases). There are 14 residues in the CDR3. Germline values: CDR1 SNHLY, CDR2 FYNNEI. V lost 6 bases and J 5 bases, leaving 16 bases between the germline ends. The CDR3 DNA sequence: TGTGCCAGCAGGGGGGGACTTGGATGGTATGGCTACACCTTC. Its translation is CASRGGLGWYGYTF.

This clone appeared a single time. V gene TRBV24-1 combines with J gene TRBJ2-5; 8 bases are a match to TRBD1. Losses at the gene ends were 0 bases for V and 5 bases for J; bases not matched to a gene: 7. Germline loops: CDR1 KGHDR, CDR2 SFDVKD. The CDR3 loop spans 16 amino acids. The CDR3 DNA sequence: TGTGCCACCAGTGATTTGGGGACAGGCCTCAGGGAGACCCAGTACTTC. Its protein product is CATSDLGTGLRETQYF.

The V gene is TRBV19, the J gene TRBJ1-2, with D maybe TRBD1 (6 bases). The CDR3 spans 14 residues. Germline V gene lookup returns CDR1 LNHDA and CDR2 SQIVND (reference sequence). V was trimmed by 7 bases and J by 5 bases, leaving 17 bases between them. For the CDR3, the DNA is TGTGCCAGTACTCCCCCGGGGGGGCCGTATGGCTACACCTTC. It yields the protein CASTPPGGPYGYTF. The full variable domain, with the rest looked up from reference TRBV19 and TRBJ1-2, is DGGITQSPKYLFRKEGQNVTLSCEQNLNHDAMYWYRQDPGQGLRLIYYSQIVNDFQKGDIAEGYSVSREKKESFPLTVTSAQKNPTAFYLCASTPPGGPYGYTFGSGTRLTVV.

The genes are TRBV5-6 and TRBJ2-2; 7 bases fit TRBD1. Trimming removed 4 bases from V and 6 bases from J; junction bases left unmatched: 9. The CDR3 is 15 residues long. Germline CDR1 SGHDT, CDR2 YYEEEE. The CDR3 sequence: CASSPQGVDSGELFF. CDR3 in DNA: TGTGCCAGCAGCCCGCAGGGGGTCGATTCCGGGGAGCTGTTTTTT.

The chain uses TRBV6-5 and TRBJ1-2; perhaps TRBD1 as D (5 bases). CDR3 length: 14 residues. Germline loops: CDR1 MNHEY, CDR2 SVGAGI. V was cut by 0 bases and J by 2 bases, with 7 bases left in between. DNA of the CDR3: TGTGCCAGCAGTTACTCCAACAGGAACTATGGCTACACCTTC. This translates into CASSYSNRNYGYTF.

The rearrangement uses TRBV4-1 and TRBJ1-6; no definite D call. The V gene's germline CDR1 is MGHRA and CDR2 YSYEKL. The CDR3 length is 17 residues. The V gene lost 3 bases and the J gene lost 7 bases, with 19 bases spanning the gap. The CDR3 region is CASSHPRDEAPNSPLHF. In DNA, the CDR3 is TGCGCCAGCAGCCACCCCCGTGATGAAGCGCCCAATTCACCCCTCCACTTT.

V gene TRBV5-1 combines with J gene TRBJ1-1; D uncertain. Germline lookup yields CDR1 SGHRS and CDR2 YFSETQ. Trimming stripped 3 bases from V and 5 bases from J, with 11 bases between. The CDR3 is 13 amino acids. CDR3 in DNA: TGCGCCAGCAGCTCTTCCGGGTGGACTGAAGCTTTCTTT. Its protein is CASSSSGWTEAFF.

The chain carries TRBV19 and TRBJ2-3, with 9 bases aligning to TRBD2. This CDR3 has 14 amino acids. Germline values: CDR1 LNHDA, CDR2 SQIVND (reference sequence). The J segment lost 6 bases and the V segment lost 7 bases, leaving 8 bases of the junction unmatched. This CDR3 is CASTSSGNFDTQYF. CDR3 in DNA: TGTGCCAGTACCTCTAGCGGGAATTTTGATACGCAGTATTTT.

The V and J genes are TRBV7-6 and TRBJ1-1; D is unclear. There are 14 residues in the CDR3. The V gene's germline CDR1 is SGHVS and CDR2 FNYEAQ. The V end lost 5 bases, the J end lost 2 bases, and 12 bases lay between the germline ends. DNA for the CDR3: TGTGCCAGCAGCCAGGATGCCTATAACACTGAAGCTTTCTTT. Protein sequence: CASSQDAYNTEAFF.

This chain joins TRBV27 and TRBJ2-7; 11 bases map to TRBD2. The CDR3 has 15 amino acids. Germline V gene sequence: CDR1 MNHEY, CDR2 SMNVEV (reference sequence). With V trimmed by 6 bases and J by 4 bases, 8 bases remained unmatched. This CDR3 is CASSTRLAGFYEQYF. The CDR3 DNA sequence: TGTGCCAGCAGCACTAGACTAGCGGGGTTTTACGAGCAGTACTTC.

In nucleotides, the CDR3 is TGTGCCAGCAACCCGGGGGGGCGGGATGAGCAGTTCTTC. It specifies CASNPGGRDEQFF. The chain joins TRBV5-6 to TRBJ2-1; 8 bases are shared with TRBD2. J lost 8 bases, V lost 6 bases, and 7 bases had no gene match. Germline V gene lookup returns CDR1 SGHDT and CDR2 YYEEEE. CDR3 length equals 13 residues.

This rearrangement joins TRBV7-9 to TRBJ1-5, with 8 bases aligning to TRBD1. Germline CDR1 reads SEHNR; CDR2 reads FQNEAQ (reference sequence). The CDR3 spans 16 residues. V lost 5 bases and J lost 6; bases outside the gene matches: 12. The CDR3 spells CASSGSGGERTQPQHF. The CDR3 coding sequence is TGTGCCAGCAGCGGATCAGGGGGCGAAAGGACTCAGCCCCAGCATTTT.

The V call is TRBV6-5, the J call TRBJ1-2; D remains ambiguous. Trimming removed 8 bases at V and 5 bases at J, with 15 bases between. In germline, CDR1 is MNHEY, CDR2 SVGAGI. The CDR3 consists of 13 residues. Here the CDR3 DNA reads TGTGCCAGCTCCTTTAATCCTTTTTATGGCTACACCTTC. Translation gives CASSFNPFYGYTF.

V and J are TRBV9 and TRBJ2-7, with 13 nucleotides matching TRBD2. V lost 3 bases, J lost 6 bases, and 12 bases stayed unmatched. Germline V gene data show CDR1 as SGDLS and CDR2 as YYNGEE. The CDR3 contains 17 residues. For the CDR3, the DNA is TGTGCCAGCAGCGGAACTAGCGGGGGGGCTAGTTTAGGCGAGCAGTACTTC. Amino acids: CASSGTSGGASLGEQYF.

The chain carries TRBV19 and TRBJ2-7; a weak D match, TRBD1 (6 bases). V was clipped by 3 bases and J by 4 bases, with 13 bases between them. The CDR3 has 14 amino acids. Germline V gene sequence: CDR1 LNHDA, CDR2 SQIVND (reference sequence). CDR3 DNA sequence: TGTGCCAGTAGTATCACACAGGGTCGGTACGAGCAGTACTTC. This translates into CASSITQGRYEQYF.

DNA of the CDR3: TGTGCCAGCAGCGCCTCCTGGTCAGGCTACGAGCAGTACTTC. Protein product: CASSASWSGYEQYF. The chain links TRBV21-1 to TRBJ2-7; the tabulated D call, TRBD1, remains unverified against the DNA. TRBV21-1 is shown as a pseudogene. The CDR3 is 14 amino acids.

This sequence joins TRBV11-2 and TRBJ1-1; the match to TRBD1 covers 11 bases. The CDR3 runs to 13 residues. Germline V gene data show CDR1 as SGHAT and CDR2 as FQNNGV. V lost 3 bases and J lost 11; bases outside the gene matches: 5. The CDR3 bases are TGTGCCAGCAGCTTCTCCGGACAGGGGGCTGCTTTCTTT. Protein sequence: CASSFSGQGAAFF.

V and J are TRBV24-1 and TRBJ2-3; 7 bases match TRBD2. The CDR3 loop spans 16 amino acids. With 4 bases clipped from V and 5 bases from J, the junction kept 11 bases outside the gene matches. Germline-derived CDR1 and CDR2 are KGHDR and SFDVKD. CDR3 sequence (DNA): TGTGCCACCAGTGACGATGGGGGGGTGAGTGTAGATACGCAGTATTTT. Protein product: CATSDDGGVSVDTQYF.

This chain joins TRBV6-5 and TRBJ1-4; no definite D call. The CDR3 runs 13 residues. Germline lookup yields CDR1 MNHEY and CDR2 SVGAGI. The V gene lost 8 bases and the J gene lost 9 bases, with 16 bases spanning the gap. CDR3 nucleotides: TGTGCCAGCCGGGCCCTTGGGAGCAAAAAACTGTTTTTT. Residues: CASRALGSKKLFF.

The chain uses TRBV6-1 and TRBJ1-5; TRBD1 agrees at 8 bases. CDR3 length: 16 residues. Unmatched junction bases numbered 9, after V lost 1 base and J lost 7 bases. Germline CDR1 reads MNHNS; CDR2 reads SASEGT. CDR3 sequence: CASSEGVAGGHQPQHF. As DNA, the CDR3 is TGTGCCAGCAGTGAAGGTGTGGCAGGGGGCCACCAGCCCCAGCATTTT.

This sequence joins TRBV9 and TRBJ2-7; 11 nucleotides align to TRBD2. The CDR3 loop spans 15 amino acids. Trimming at V came to 4 bases and at J to 3 bases, leaving 6 bases not matched to a gene. Per the germline V gene, CDR1 is SGDLS and CDR2 is YYNGEE. The CDR3 protein is CASSPRLAGNYEQYF. The DNA of the CDR3 is TGTGCCAGCAGCCCTCGACTAGCGGGGAACTACGAGCAGTACTTC.

The chain couples TRBV4-3 to TRBJ2-7; 12 bases are shared with TRBD1. V shed 3 bases and J 4 bases; nucleotides not matched to a gene: 4. This CDR3 contains 15 residues. Looked up from germline, CDR1 is LGHNA and CDR2 is YSLEER. The CDR3 bases are TGCGCCAGCAGCCAGCCGGGACAGGGGGCTTACGAGCAGTACTTC. Residues: CASSQPGQGAYEQYF.